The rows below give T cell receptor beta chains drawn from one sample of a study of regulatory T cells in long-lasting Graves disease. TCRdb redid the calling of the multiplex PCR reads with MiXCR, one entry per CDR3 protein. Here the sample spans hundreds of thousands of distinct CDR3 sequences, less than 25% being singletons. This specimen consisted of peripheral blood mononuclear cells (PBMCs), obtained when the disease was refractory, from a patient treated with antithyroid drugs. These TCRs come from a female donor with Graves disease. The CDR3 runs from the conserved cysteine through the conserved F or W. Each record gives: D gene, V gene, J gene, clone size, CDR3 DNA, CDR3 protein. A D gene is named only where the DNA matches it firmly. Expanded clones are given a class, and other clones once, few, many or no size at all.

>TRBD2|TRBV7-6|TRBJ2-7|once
TGTGCCAGCAGCTTAGGACGGGGGGAGTACGAGCAGTACTTC
CASSLGRGEYEQYF
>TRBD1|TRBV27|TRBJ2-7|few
TGTGCCAGCAGAGGGACAGGACGCTACGAGCAGTACTTC
CASRGTGRYEQYF
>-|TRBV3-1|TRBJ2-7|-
TGTGCCAGCAGCCAAGGGATATGGGGCCACTCCTACGAGCAGTACTTC
CASSQGIWGHSYEQYF
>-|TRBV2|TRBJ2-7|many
TGTGCCAGCAGTGCAGGGCCGCATCGAGCCTACGAGCAGTACTTC
CASSAGPHRAYEQYF
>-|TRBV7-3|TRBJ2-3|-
TGTGCCAGCAGCTTAGAAGGGGGGCTCTCCACAGATACGCAGTATTTT
CASSLEGGLSTDTQYF
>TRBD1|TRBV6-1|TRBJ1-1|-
TGTGCCAGCAGCTGCTGCCCCGGGACAGGGTCCTTTGCTGAAGCTTTCTTT
CASSCCPGTGSFAEAFF
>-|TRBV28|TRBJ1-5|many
TGTGCCAGCAGTTTATGGAGGGTCGATCAGCCCCAGCATTTT
CASSLWRVDQPQHF
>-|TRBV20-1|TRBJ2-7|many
TGCAGTGCTAGAGAAAACCGGGGCTACGAGCAGTACTTC
CSARENRGYEQYF
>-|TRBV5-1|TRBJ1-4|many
TGCGCCAGCAGCTACCTGGACGATGAAAAACTGTTTTTT
CASSYLDDEKLFF
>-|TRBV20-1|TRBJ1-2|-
TGCAGTGCCCCCGGGCGGGCCTATGGCTACACCTTC
CSAPGRAYGYTF
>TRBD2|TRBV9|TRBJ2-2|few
TGTGCCAGCAGCGGGCTAGCGGTCACCGGGGAGCTGTTTTTT
CASSGLAVTGELFF
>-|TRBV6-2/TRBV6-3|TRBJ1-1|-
TGTGCCAGCAGTGGCAGGGTGGGAGAAACTGAAGCTTTCTTT
CASSGRVGETEAFF
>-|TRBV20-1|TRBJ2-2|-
TGCAGTGCTAGGGGCCTGCTTGGGGAGCTGTTTTTT
CSARGLLGELFF
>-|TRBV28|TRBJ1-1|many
TGTGCCAGCAGTCCGAACCCCCCTGAGAACACTGAAGCTTTCTTT
CASSPNPPENTEAFF
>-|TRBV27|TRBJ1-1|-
TGTGCCAGCAGTTCCCAACCCTACTGGGGACCTGAAGCTTTCTTT
CASSSQPYWGPEAFF